A single sample is the source of the 6 T cell receptor beta chains below, sequenced in a study of beta chain features in type 1 diabetes. All of the isolated RNA was reverse transcribed, so expressed TCRB transcripts were sequenced. TCRdb keeps only in-frame clones here, not all; method: immunoSEQ multiplex PCR. The sample includes fewer than 250,000 clones, over 9.5% seen only once; the top ten take under 0.035%. The sequencing sample was made of naive CD4+ T cells from blood. These receptors all come from a woman in her late teens or twenties in good health.

The sample holds a few counts of this clone. The CDR3 sequence: CATSRGMGGAGEDTQYF. Written as DNA, the CDR3 is TGTGCCACCAGCAGGGGCATGGGCGGGGCCGGTGAAGATACGCAGTATTTT. V is TRBV15 and J is TRBJ2-3; tentatively, D is TRBD2 (6 bases). This CDR3 comprises 17 residues. Deletions cut 3 bases from V and 5 bases from J, with 21 bases between. From germline, CDR1 is LNHNV and CDR2 YYDKDF (reference sequence).

The gene calls are TRBV15 and TRBJ1-2, with D hard to call. The CDR3 spans 13 residues. Germline-derived CDR1 and CDR2 are LNHNV and YYDKDF (reference sequence). V lost 3 bases and J 3 bases, leaving 8 bases between the germline ends. CDR3 sequence (DNA): TGTGCCACCAGCAGGAGAGGGTACTATGGCTACACCTTC. Residues: CATSRRGYYGYTF.

The chain joins TRBV20-1 to TRBJ1-4, with a tentative D call TRBD1 (5 bases). Between the trimmed V and J ends, which lost 3 bases and 6 bases, there was a span of 5 bases. The V gene's germline CDR1 is DFQATT and CDR2 SNEGSKA (reference sequence). CDR3 length: 11 amino acids. This CDR3 reads CSARTDEKLFF. CDR3 DNA sequence: TGCAGTGCTAGGACAGATGAAAAACTGTTTTTT.

The chain has TRBV19 and TRBJ1-6; 8 bases line up with TRBD1. V was pared by 2 bases and J by 7 bases, with 7 bases of the junction left unmatched. Per the germline V gene, CDR1 is LNHDA and CDR2 is SQIVND (reference sequence). The CDR3 sequence is 16 residues long. This CDR3 is CASSINRGSSNSPLHF. The CDR3 DNA reads as TGTGCCAGTAGTATAAACAGGGGGTCATCCAATTCACCCCTCCACTTT. The entire variable domain, with the rest obtained from reference TRBV19 and TRBJ1-6, is as follows: DGGITQSPKYLFRKEGQNVTLSCEQNLNHDAMYWYRQDPGQGLRLIYYSQIVNDFQKGDIAEGYSVSREKKESFPLTVTSAQKNPTAFYLCASSINRGSSNSPLHFGNGTRLTVT.

The rearrangement links TRBV2 to TRBJ2-1; no clear D gene. There are 15 residues in the CDR3. The germline CDR1 and CDR2 sequences are SNHLY and FYNNEI. V lost 11 bases, J lost 0 bases, and 17 bases lay in between. The CDR3 bases are TGTGCCGATCACCCGGGTATGAGCTCCTACAATGAGCAGTTCTTC. Translating it yields CADHPGMSSYNEQFF.

The chain joins TRBV2 to TRBJ2-7, with D tentatively TRBD1 (5 bases). CDR3 size: 13 residues. Germline loops: CDR1 SNHLY, CDR2 FYNNEI. The V end was cut by 3 bases, the J end by 3 bases, with 9 bases between. The CDR3 protein is CASSDGQGYEQYF. CDR3 DNA: TGTGCCAGCAGTGACGGGCAGGGCTACGAGCAGTACTTC.